Listed below are T cell receptor beta chains from one sample, sequenced in a study of cytomegalovirus exposure and HLA in healthy donors. Assay: immunoSEQ multiplex PCR; the TCRdb copy retains only in-frame clones and omits some. The sample has some 88,000 clones; approximately 63% are singletons. The sample comprised PBMCs. The receptor source for this set is a young woman in good health and CMV-seronegative. Each CDR3 is given with its conserved first and last residue. D genes are given only for firm matches. Only some rows state a clone size, as once, few, many or a class for expanded clones.

-	TRBV6-1	TRBD2	TRBJ2-7	TGTGCCAGCAGTGAGCGCATCGGACTAGCGGGCGACGAGCAGTACTTC	CASSERIGLAGDEQYF
-	TRBV5-1	TRBD2	TRBJ2-3	TGCGCCAGCAGCTCTGGACTAGCGGGAGGGGGATCCACAGATACGCAGTATTTT	CASSSGLAGGGSTDTQYF
-	TRBV9	-	TRBJ2-3	TGTGCCAGCAGCGTAAGGTTTTCTGAGGCAGATACGCAGTATTTT	CASSVRFSEADTQYF
-	TRBV11-3	TRBD1	TRBJ2-1	TGTGCCAGCAGCAAGGACAGGGTTATCGATGAGCAGTTCTTC	CASSKDRVIDEQFF
-	TRBV5-1	TRBD1	TRBJ1-2	TGCGCCAGCAGCGTAGAAGAACAGGGGGCTTCTTATAGATTCTATGGCTACACCTTC	CASSVEEQGASYRFYGYTF
few	TRBV6-1	TRBD1	TRBJ2-2	TGTGCCAGCAGAGGACAGGGAGGATCCGGGGAGCTGTTTTTT	CASRGQGGSGELFF
-	TRBV29-1	-	TRBJ2-2	TGCAGCGTTGTCAGGGATGTCGGGGAGCTGTTTTTT	CSVVRDVGELFF
few	TRBV19	-	TRBJ2-4	TGTGCCAGTAGGGAGGACGGCGGGGCGGCCAAAAACATTCAGTACTTC	CASREDGGAAKNIQYF
few	TRBV7-2	TRBD2	TRBJ2-7	TGTGCCAGCAGCCGTAGCGGGAGCTCCTACGAGCAGTACTTC	CASSRSGSSYEQYF
-	TRBV10-2	-	TRBJ1-2	TGCGCCAGCAGTGAGTCGGGGGGGCTAAGCTATGGCTACACCTTC	CASSESGGLSYGYTF
large	TRBV13	TRBD2	TRBJ2-7	TGTGCCAGCAGCTTAGGCTCTAGCGGGACGCTCTACGAGCAGTACTTC	CASSLGSSGTLYEQYF
-	TRBV5-1	TRBD2	TRBJ2-3	TGCGCCAGCAGCTTAGCCGGGACTAGCGGCACAGATACGCAGTATTTT	CASSLAGTSGTDTQYF
-	TRBV2	TRBD1	TRBJ2-7	TGTGCCAGCGGGATACAGGGGACCGAGCAGTACTTC	CASGIQGTEQYF
-	TRBV4-2	TRBD2	TRBJ2-7	TGTGCCAGCAGCCGACTACTAGCGGGAGATCCCGAGCAGTACTTC	CASSRLLAGDPEQYF
few	TRBV5-1	-	TRBJ2-3	TGCGCCAGCAGCCCAGTTCTGAGCACAGATACGCAGTATTTT	CASSPVLSTDTQYF
few	TRBV19	TRBD1	TRBJ1-6	TGTGCCAGTAGTACCCCGACAGGGGGCGGATCACCCCTCCACTTT	CASSTPTGGGSPLHF
few	TRBV28	-	TRBJ2-3	TGTGCCAGCAGCCAACAGACCGGCACAGATACGCAGTATTTT	CASSQQTGTDTQYF
-	TRBV7-2	TRBD2	TRBJ2-4	TGTGCCAGCAGCTCCCCTAGCGGGAGGTGGGCCAAAAACATTCAGTACTTC	CASSSPSGRWAKNIQYF
-	TRBV7-2	TRBD1	TRBJ1-3	TGTGCCAGCAGCTTAAACCCAGGGGGAGGAAACACCATATATTTT	CASSLNPGGGNTIYF
-	TRBV30	-	TRBJ2-5	TGTGCCTGGAGTCCCAAAGAGACCCAGTACTTC	CAWSPKETQYF
-	TRBV29-1	-	TRBJ2-7	TGCAGCGGTGGGGACTTTGAGCAGTACTTC	CSGGDFEQYF
few	TRBV7-3	TRBD2	TRBJ2-1	TGTGCCAGCAGCTTAACGGCTAGCGGGAGACGGAGTGAGCAGTTCTTC	CASSLTASGRRSEQFF
-	TRBV4-2	TRBD2	TRBJ2-1	TGTGCCAGCAGCCCCGAACTAGCGGGGGGCGGGAATGAGCAGTTCTTC	CASSPELAGGGNEQFF
few	TRBV5-1	-	TRBJ2-7	TGCGCCAGCAGCTTGGCCCGGGACACCTCTTTCTACGAGCAGTACTTC	CASSLARDTSFYEQYF
-	TRBV7-9	-	TRBJ1-4	TGTGCCAGCAGCTTAATCCCAGGGGCAACTAATGAAAAACTGTTTTTT	CASSLIPGATNEKLFF
few	TRBV10-3	-	TRBJ1-5	TGTGCCATCAGTGACTTTCTCGATGGGGGGCAGCCCCAGCATTTT	CAISDFLDGGQPQHF
-	TRBV10-3	TRBD2	TRBJ2-5	TGTGCCATCAGTCCAGCGGGAGATGAAGAAGAGACCCAGTACTTC	CAISPAGDEEETQYF
few	TRBV19	TRBD1	TRBJ1-2	TGTGCCAGTAGTATTATGGCGGGACAGGGCGGTGGCTACACCTTC	CASSIMAGQGGGYTF
-	TRBV6-5	-	TRBJ2-4	TGTGCCAGCGCCCAGGTAGCCAAAAACATTCAGTACTTC	CASAQVAKNIQYF
-	TRBV5-1	-	TRBJ1-1	TGCGCCAGCAGCGCCCCGACAGGACCCGCCAAGCCTGAAGCTTTCTTT	CASSAPTGPAKPEAFF
-	TRBV6-5	-	TRBJ1-3	TGTGCCAGCAGTTACTCGGTGGCAGGGGTTGGAAACACCATATATTTT	CASSYSVAGVGNTIYF
few	TRBV5-4	TRBD2	TRBJ2-3	TGTGCCAGCAGCGTGAGCGGGGGGCCTATCACAGATACGCAGTATTTT	CASSVSGGPITDTQYF
-	TRBV2	-	TRBJ1-5	TGTGCCAGCAGTGGACGTGGGAGTAACGATCAGCCCCAGCATTTT	CASSGRGSNDQPQHF
-	TRBV10-1	-	TRBJ2-5	TGCGCCAGCAGTGGCTCCGGGGGAGGTCAAGAGACCCAGTACTTC	CASSGSGGGQETQYF
-	TRBV6-1	-	TRBJ2-3	TGTGCCAGCAGTGGGTTTGGGGGGACAGATACGCAGTATTTT	CASSGFGGTDTQYF
-	TRBV11-2	-	TRBJ2-2	TGTGCCAGCAGCTTAGGGGCGGTGCGGGTCGGGGAGCTGTTTTTT	CASSLGAVRVGELFF
few	TRBV7-2	-	TRBJ2-1	TGTGCCAGCAGCCCACTAGTCCACACGAATGAGCAGTTCTTC	CASSPLVHTNEQFF
-	TRBV27	-	TRBJ1-5	TGTGCCAGCAGTTTATCATCTCCGGGAAATCAGCCCCAGCATTTT	CASSLSSPGNQPQHF
-	TRBV7-9	-	TRBJ2-3	TGTGCCAGCAGCTTATCGCAAGGGGCCGATACGCAGTATTTT	CASSLSQGADTQYF
few	TRBV5-1	-	TRBJ1-4	TGCGCCAGCAGCTTGGTTGCGCAGGGCCCTAATGAAAAACTGTTTTTT	CASSLVAQGPNEKLFF
-	TRBV10-3	-	TRBJ2-7	TGTGCCATCAGGGAGCAGGTTTCCTACGAGCAGTACTTC	CAIREQVSYEQYF
-	TRBV7-8	TRBD2	TRBJ2-3	TGTGCCAGCAGCTTAGGACTAGCGGGAGCCCTCCTTCTCACAGATACGCAGTATTTT	CASSLGLAGALLLTDTQYF
-	TRBV28	-	TRBJ2-7	TGTGCCAGCAGTTTGCCGAGGGGGGGCGAGCAGTACTTC	CASSLPRGGEQYF
once	TRBV28	-	TRBJ1-5	TGTGCCAGCGGGCAGAGCAATCAGCCCCAGCATTTT	CASGQSNQPQHF
-	TRBV2	-	TRBJ1-6	TGTGCCAGCGAGAGGGTAAGGGCCAACTATAATTCACCCCTCCACTTT	CASERVRANYNSPLHF
-	TRBV5-1	TRBD2	TRBJ2-3	TGCGCCAGCAGCTTGGAGCTAGCGGGCCTCACAGATACGCAGTATTTT	CASSLELAGLTDTQYF
few	TRBV5-6	-	TRBJ2-3	TGTGCCAGCAGGGGGCGGGACCTTAGCACAGATACGCAGTATTTT	CASRGRDLSTDTQYF